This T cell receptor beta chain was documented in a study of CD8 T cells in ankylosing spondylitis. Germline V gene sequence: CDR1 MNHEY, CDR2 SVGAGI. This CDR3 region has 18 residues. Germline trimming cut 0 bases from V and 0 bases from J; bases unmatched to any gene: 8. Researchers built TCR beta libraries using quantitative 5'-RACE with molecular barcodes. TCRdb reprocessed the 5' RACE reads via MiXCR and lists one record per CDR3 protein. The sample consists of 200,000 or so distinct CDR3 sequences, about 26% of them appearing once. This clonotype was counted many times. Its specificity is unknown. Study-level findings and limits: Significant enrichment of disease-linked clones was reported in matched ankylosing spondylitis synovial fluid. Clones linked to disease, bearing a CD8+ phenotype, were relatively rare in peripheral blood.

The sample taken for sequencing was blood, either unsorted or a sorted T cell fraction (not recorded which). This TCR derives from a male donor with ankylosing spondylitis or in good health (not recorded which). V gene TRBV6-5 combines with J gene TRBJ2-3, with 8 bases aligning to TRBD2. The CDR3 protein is CASSYSSGGRVSTDTQYF. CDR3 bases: TGTGCCAGCAGTTACTCGAGCGGGGGCCGAGTAAGCACAGATACGCAGTATTTT.